This TCR beta chain emerged from a study of cytomegalovirus exposure and HLA in healthy donors. PCR primers comprised 60 Vbeta and 13 Jbeta primers. The repertoire was sequenced with immunoSEQ multiplex PCR; TCRdb's copy has only in-frame clones and lacks some. Among tens of thousands of clones, approximately 78% were seen once, and the ten largest hold roughly 2.9%. CDR1 LNHNV and CDR2 YYDKDF come from the germline V gene (reference sequence). Unmatched junction bases numbered 13, after V lost 0 bases and J lost 0 bases. The CDR3 totals 21 residues. The sequenced sample was PBMCs. The J gene is TRBJ2-1, the V gene TRBV15; 11 nucleotides line up with TRBD2. This clonotype was obtained from a young woman in good health and CMV-seronegative. This chain's CDR3 is CATSRDLVVLAGASSYNEQFF. DNA for the CDR3: TGTGCCACCAGCAGAGACTTAGTGGTACTAGCGGGGGCGAGCTCCTACAATGAGCAGTTCTTC.